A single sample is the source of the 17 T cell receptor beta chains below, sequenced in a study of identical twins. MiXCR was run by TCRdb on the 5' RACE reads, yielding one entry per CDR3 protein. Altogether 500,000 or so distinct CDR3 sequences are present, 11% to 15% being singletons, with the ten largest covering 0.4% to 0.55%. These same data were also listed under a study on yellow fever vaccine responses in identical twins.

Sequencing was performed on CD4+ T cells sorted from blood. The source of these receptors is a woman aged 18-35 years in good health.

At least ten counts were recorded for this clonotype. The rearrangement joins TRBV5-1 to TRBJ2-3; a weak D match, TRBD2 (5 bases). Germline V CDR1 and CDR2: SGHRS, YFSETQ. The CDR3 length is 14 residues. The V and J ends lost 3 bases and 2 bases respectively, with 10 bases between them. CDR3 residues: CASSSEVHTDTQYF. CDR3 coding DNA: TGCGCCAGCAGCTCGGAGGTACACACAGATACGCAGTATTTT. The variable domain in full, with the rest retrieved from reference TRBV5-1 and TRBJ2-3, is KAGVTQTPRYLIKTRGQQVTLSCSPISGHRSVSWYQQTPGQGLQFLFEYFSETQRNKGNFPGRFSGRQFSNSRSEMNVSTLELGDSALYLCASSSEVHTDTQYFGPGTRLTVL.

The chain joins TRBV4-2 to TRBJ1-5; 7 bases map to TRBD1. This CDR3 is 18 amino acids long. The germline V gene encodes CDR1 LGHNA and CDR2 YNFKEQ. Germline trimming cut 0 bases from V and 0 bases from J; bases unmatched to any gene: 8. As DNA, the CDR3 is TGTGCCAGCAGCCAAGATGAAGGGGGCCCCACTAGCAATCAGCCCCAGCATTTT. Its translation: CASSQDEGGPTSNQPQHF.

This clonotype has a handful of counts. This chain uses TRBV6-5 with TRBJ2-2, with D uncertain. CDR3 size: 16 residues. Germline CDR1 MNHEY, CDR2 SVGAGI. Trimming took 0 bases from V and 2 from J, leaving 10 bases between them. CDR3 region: CASSYSGRRNTGELFF. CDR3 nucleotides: TGTGCCAGCAGTTACTCTGGCCGAAGAAACACCGGGGAGCTGTTTTTT.

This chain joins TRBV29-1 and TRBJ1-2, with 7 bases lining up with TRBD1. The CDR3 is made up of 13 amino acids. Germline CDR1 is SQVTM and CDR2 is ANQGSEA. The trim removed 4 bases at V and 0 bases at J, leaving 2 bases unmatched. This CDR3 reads CSVGQGANYGYTF. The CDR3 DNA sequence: TGCAGCGTTGGACAGGGAGCTAACTATGGCTACACCTTC.

This CDR3 reads CASSIAPSGGQETQYF. CDR3 DNA sequence: TGTGCCAGCAGCATCGCCCCCAGCGGGGGACAAGAGACCCAGTACTTC. V usage is TRBV9 and J usage is TRBJ2-5; 8 positions match TRBD2. J lost 2 bases, V lost 4 bases, and 10 bases had no gene match. Germline V lookup: CDR1 SGDLS, CDR2 YYNGEE. CDR3 length: 16 amino acids. Full variable domain (missing parts from reference TRBV9 and TRBJ2-5): DSGVTQTPKHLITATGQRVTLRCSPRSGDLSVYWYQQSLDQGLQFLIQYYNGEERAKGNILERFSAQQFPDLHSELNLSSLELGDSALYFCASSIAPSGGQETQYFGPGTRLLVL.

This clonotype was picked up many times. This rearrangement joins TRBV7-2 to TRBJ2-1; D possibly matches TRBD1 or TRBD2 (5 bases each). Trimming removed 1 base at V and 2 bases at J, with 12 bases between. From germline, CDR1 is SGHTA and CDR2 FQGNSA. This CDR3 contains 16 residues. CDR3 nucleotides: TGTGCCAGCAGCTTAGAGAGGGACCCCCCCTACAATGAGCAGTTCTTC. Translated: CASSLERDPPYNEQFF.

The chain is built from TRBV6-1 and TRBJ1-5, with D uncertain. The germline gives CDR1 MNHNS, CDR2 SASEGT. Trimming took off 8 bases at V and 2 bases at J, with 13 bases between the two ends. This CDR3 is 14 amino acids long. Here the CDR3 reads CASGAGEGNQPQHF. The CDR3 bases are TGTGCCAGCGGAGCGGGAGAGGGCAATCAGCCCCAGCATTTT.

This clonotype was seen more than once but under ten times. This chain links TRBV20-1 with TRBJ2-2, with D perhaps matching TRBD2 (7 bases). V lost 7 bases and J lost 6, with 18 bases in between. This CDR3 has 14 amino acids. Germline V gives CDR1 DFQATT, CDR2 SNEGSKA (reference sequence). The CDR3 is CSVMGGALAGELFF. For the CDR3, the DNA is TGCAGTGTCATGGGGGGGGCGCTTGCCGGGGAGCTGTTTTTT.

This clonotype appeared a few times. CDR3 DNA sequence: TGCGCCAGCAGCTTGGCCTTCCCAGTGCAGTTCTTC. Translated: CASSLAFPVQFF. The V gene is TRBV5-1, the J gene TRBJ2-1; D gene ambiguous. V was cut by 0 bases and J by 12 bases, with 10 bases left in between. This CDR3 has 12 residues. Germline lookup yields CDR1 SGHRS and CDR2 YFSETQ.

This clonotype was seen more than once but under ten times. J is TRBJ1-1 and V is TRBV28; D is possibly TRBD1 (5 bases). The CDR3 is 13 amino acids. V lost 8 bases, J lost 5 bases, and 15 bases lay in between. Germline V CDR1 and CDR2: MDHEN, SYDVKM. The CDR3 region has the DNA TGTGCCAGCCTCCTGGGGGGGTTAACTGAAGCTTTCTTT. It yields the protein CASLLGGLTEAFF.

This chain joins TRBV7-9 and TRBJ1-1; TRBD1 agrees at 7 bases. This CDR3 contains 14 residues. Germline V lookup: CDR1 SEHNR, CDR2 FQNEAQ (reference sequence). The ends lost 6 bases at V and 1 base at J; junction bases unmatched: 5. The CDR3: CASRGGTENTEAFF. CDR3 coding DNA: TGTGCCAGCAGAGGGGGGACAGAGAACACTGAAGCTTTCTTT.

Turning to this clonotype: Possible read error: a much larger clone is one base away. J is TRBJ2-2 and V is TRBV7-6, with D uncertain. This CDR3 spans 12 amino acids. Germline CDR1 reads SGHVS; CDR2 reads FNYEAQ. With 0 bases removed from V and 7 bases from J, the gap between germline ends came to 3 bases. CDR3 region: CASSLAFGELFF. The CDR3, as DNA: TGTGCCAGCAGCTTAGCTTTCGGGGAGCTGTTTTTT.

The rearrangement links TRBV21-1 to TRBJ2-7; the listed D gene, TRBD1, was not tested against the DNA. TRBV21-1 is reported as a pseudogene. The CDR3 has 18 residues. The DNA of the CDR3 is TGTGCCAGCAGCAAACAAATAGCCGTAGGGGGCATTCGCTACGAGCAGTACTTC. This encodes CASSKQIAVGGIRYEQYF.

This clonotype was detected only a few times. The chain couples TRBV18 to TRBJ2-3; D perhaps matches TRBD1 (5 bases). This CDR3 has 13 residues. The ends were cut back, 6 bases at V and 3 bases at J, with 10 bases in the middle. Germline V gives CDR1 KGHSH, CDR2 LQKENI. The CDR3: CASSVRETDTQYF. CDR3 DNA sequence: TGTGCCAGCTCGGTCAGGGAAACAGATACGCAGTATTTT.

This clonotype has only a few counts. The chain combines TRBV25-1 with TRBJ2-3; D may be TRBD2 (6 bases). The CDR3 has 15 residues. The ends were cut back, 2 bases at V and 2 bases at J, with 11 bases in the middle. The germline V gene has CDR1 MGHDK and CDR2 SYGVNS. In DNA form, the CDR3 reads TGTGCCAGCAGTGAAGCGGGAAGCTACACAGATACGCAGTATTTT. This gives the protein CASSEAGSYTDTQYF.

CDR3 DNA: TGTGCCAGCAGCTTAGTGGGGGCAGGGCGTTGGTACGAGCAGTACTTC. Its protein product is CASSLVGAGRWYEQYF. This chain connects TRBV7-2 to TRBJ2-7; TRBD1 is a possible D gene (6 bases). Trimming removed 1 base at V and 4 bases at J, with 17 bases between. The CDR3 extends over 16 amino acids. Per germline, CDR1 SGHTA and CDR2 FQGNSA.

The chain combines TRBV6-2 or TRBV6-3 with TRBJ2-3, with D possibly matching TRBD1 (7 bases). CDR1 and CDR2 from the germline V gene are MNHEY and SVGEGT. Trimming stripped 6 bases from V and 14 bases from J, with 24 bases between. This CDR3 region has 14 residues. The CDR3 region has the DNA TGTGCCAGCAGAGAGCAGGGGGGCAACCCCAGGCTGTATTTT. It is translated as CASREQGGNPRLYF.